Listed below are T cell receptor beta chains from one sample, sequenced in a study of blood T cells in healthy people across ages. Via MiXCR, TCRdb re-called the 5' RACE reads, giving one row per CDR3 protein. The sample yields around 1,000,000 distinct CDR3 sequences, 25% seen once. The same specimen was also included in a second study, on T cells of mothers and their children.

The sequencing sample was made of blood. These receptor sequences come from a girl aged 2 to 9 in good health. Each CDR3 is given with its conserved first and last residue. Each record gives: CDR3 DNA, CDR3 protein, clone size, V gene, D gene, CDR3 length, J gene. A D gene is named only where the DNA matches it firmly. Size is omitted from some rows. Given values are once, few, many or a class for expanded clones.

TGTGCCAGCAGCCTCCGGGACAGGGAGTGGGAGACCCAGTACTTC CASSLRDREWETQYF - TRBV6-1 TRBD1 15 TRBJ2-5
TGCGCCAGCAGCTTGGAAGGGACAGGGCAGAACTACGAGCAGTACTTC CASSLEGTGQNYEQYF - TRBV5-1 TRBD1 16 TRBJ2-7
TGTGCCAGCACCCTTCGGGACAGTACCTACGAGCAGTACTTC CASTLRDSTYEQYF - TRBV7-8 TRBD1 14 TRBJ2-7
TGTGCCATCAGTGGGTATGATATAAGAGGACAGGGAACCTACGAGCAGCACTTC CAISGYDIRGQGTYEQHF - TRBV10-3 TRBD1 18 TRBJ2-7
TGCAGTGCGAGGACGGCTGCAGAAGGACCCCAGCATTTT CSARTAAEGPQHF - TRBV20-1 - 13 TRBJ1-5
TGCGCCAGCAGCTTGATCTCAGATACGCAGTATTTT CASSLISDTQYF many TRBV5-1 - 12 TRBJ2-3
TGTGCCAGTAGCCACCCGGTGGAGACCCAGTACTTC CASSHPVETQYF - TRBV4-2 - 12 TRBJ2-5
TGTGCCAGCAGTTTATGGGGGTCGGTTCATGGCTACACCTTC CASSLWGSVHGYTF few TRBV28 - 14 TRBJ1-2
TGTGCCAGCAGCCAAGTCGGGGGAAGGGCCAACGTCCTGACTTTC CASSQVGGRANVLTF once TRBV14 - 15 TRBJ2-6
TGTGCCACCGAGTGGGGGCTCGCTGGCTACACCTTC CATEWGLAGYTF few TRBV6-2/TRBV6-3 - 12 TRBJ1-2
TGTGCCAGCAGCTTAGAACCCGGGACTCCCATCAACTATGGCTACACCTTC CASSLEPGTPINYGYTF - TRBV11-2 - 17 TRBJ1-2
TGTGCCAGCACCCAGGAGGGGCTCCAAGAGACCCAGTACTTC CASTQEGLQETQYF - TRBV12-3/TRBV12-4 - 14 TRBJ2-5
TGTGCCAGCAGGTCCCAGGAGGGCCTCTACAATGAGCAGTTCTTC CASRSQEGLYNEQFF few TRBV28 - 15 TRBJ2-1
TGCAGCGTTGAAGATCTTGCAGGGGGGTATGAAAAACTGTTTTTT CSVEDLAGGYEKLFF few TRBV29-1 TRBD1 15 TRBJ1-4
TGCGCCAGCAGCCAAGAGACGGGTATGAACACTGAAGCTTTCTTT CASSQETGMNTEAFF few TRBV4-1 - 15 TRBJ1-1